The 20 T cell receptor beta chains reported below all come from one sample, sequenced in a study of CD8+ T cells in alopecia areata. Sample treatment: oral pan-JAK inhibitor, 5-10 mg twice daily. In each case, RNA was isolated and then reverse transcribed into cDNA as the sequencing template. TCRdb's table, derived via immunoSEQ multiplex PCR, lists solely in-frame clones and lacks some. The sample has about 300,000 clones, roughly 64% seen once. The sequencing here drew on CD4+ T cells sorted from blood, taken at week 24, from a patient treated with tofacitinib. These receptors came from a human donor with alopecia areata.

The chain combines TRBV27 with TRBJ1-5, with 8 nucleotides matching TRBD1. The length of the CDR3 is 15 residues. Unmatched junction bases numbered 11, after V lost 8 bases and J lost 5 bases. CDR1 is MNHEY, CDR2 SMNVEV, per germline (reference sequence). CDR3 sequence reads: CASGRRTGLDQPQHF. CDR3 in DNA: TGTGCCAGCGGGCGCCGGACAGGGCTCGATCAGCCCCAGCATTTT.

The rearrangement uses TRBV30 and TRBJ2-5; D ambiguous. Trimming pared 3 bases from V and 4 bases from J, leaving 24 bases between. The length of the CDR3 is 17 residues. CDR1 GTSNPN and CDR2 SVGIG come from the germline V gene (reference sequence). CDR3 in DNA: TGTGCCTGGAGCCCTGGGGTTACCGGTCACAGCAGAGAGACCCAGTACTTC. Translated, it gives CAWSPGVTGHSRETQYF.

The chain joins TRBV5-1 to TRBJ2-2, with a weak D call TRBD1 (5 bases). The CDR3 spans 15 residues. The V and J ends lost 0 bases and 3 bases respectively, with 9 bases between them. Germline V lookup: CDR1 SGHRS, CDR2 YFSETQ. DNA of the CDR3: TGCGCCAGCAGCTTGGCAGGGTCCGACACCGGGGAGCTGTTTTTT. The encoded protein is CASSLAGSDTGELFF.

The chain couples TRBV25-1 to TRBJ2-7; 13 nucleotides agree with TRBD2. Germline V gene sequence: CDR1 MGHDK, CDR2 SYGVNS. The CDR3 is made up of 17 amino acids. J was trimmed by 3 bases and V by 4 bases; bases with no gene match: 9. The chain's CDR3 is CASSAGLAGEAFYEQYF. CDR3 bases: TGTGCCAGCAGTGCCGGACTAGCGGGGGAGGCCTTCTACGAGCAGTACTTC.

This chain joins TRBV30 and TRBJ1-1, with D possibly TRBD1 on 6 matching bases. Germline V gives CDR1 GTSNPN, CDR2 SVGIG (reference sequence). V was trimmed by 0 bases and J by 0 bases, leaving 11 bases between them. CDR3 size: 15 residues. CDR3 residues: CAWSVRRGMNTEAFF. The DNA for the CDR3 is TGTGCCTGGAGTGTGCGAAGGGGGATGAACACTGAAGCTTTCTTT.

This clone occurred a few times. The chain carries TRBV7-2 and TRBJ1-6, with unresolved D. Germline V gives CDR1 SGHTA, CDR2 FQGNSA. V lost 0 bases, J lost 7 bases, and 13 bases lay in between. The CDR3 consists of 16 residues. Here the CDR3 DNA reads TGTGCCAGCAGCTTAGCGGGGAGAACGGGAAATTCACCCCTCCACTTT. It codes for CASSLAGRTGNSPLHF.

V usage is TRBV5-4 and J usage is TRBJ1-4; D unresolved. There are 15 residues in the CDR3. Trimming cost V 1 base and J 3 bases, with 10 bases left between them. Germline CDR1 reads SGHNT; CDR2 reads YYREEE (reference sequence). In DNA, the CDR3 is TGTGCCAGCAGCTTGCGGATCGGGGCTAATGAAAAACTGTTTTTT. It yields the protein CASSLRIGANEKLFF. Based on the CDR3 plus reference TRBV5-4 and TRBJ1-4, the full variable domain is ETGVTQSPTHLIKTRGQQVTLRCSSQSGHNTVSWYQQALGQGPQFIFQYYREEENGRGNFPPRFSGLQFPNYSSELNVNALELDDSALYLCASSLRIGANEKLFFGSGTQLSVL.

The genes are TRBV11-2 and TRBJ2-7; 10 bases match TRBD1. CDR3 length equals 15 residues. V lost 5 bases to trimming and J lost 3 bases; unmatched junction nucleotides: 7. Per germline, CDR1 SGHAT and CDR2 FQNNGV. The DNA of the CDR3 is TGTGCCAGCAGCCTTCTAGGGACAGGGGACTACGAGCAGTACTTC. Translating gives CASSLLGTGDYEQYF.

Of note for this clone: Different DNA sequences within this sample yield the same CDR3. This sequence joins TRBV27 and TRBJ1-6; D ambiguous. Trimming stripped 5 bases from V and 7 bases from J, with 6 bases between. This CDR3 is 12 amino acids long. In germline, CDR1 is MNHEY, CDR2 SMNVEV (reference sequence). CDR3 nucleotide sequence: TGTGCCAGCAGTCCCCTAAATTCACCCCTCCACTTT. This sequence encodes CASSPLNSPLHF.

The V call is TRBV30, the J call TRBJ1-5; D not certain. The CDR3 runs 14 residues. The germline gives CDR1 GTSNPN, CDR2 SVGIG (reference sequence). V lost 0 bases and J 3 bases, leaving 9 bases between the germline ends. The CDR3 bases are TGTGCCTGGAGTGTGAACAGCCTCAATCAGCCCCAGCATTTT. The encoded protein is CAWSVNSLNQPQHF.

The chain has TRBV30 and TRBJ1-2; D is uncertain. Trimming took 5 bases from V and 8 from J, leaving 15 bases between them. The germline CDR1 and CDR2 sequences are GTSNPN and SVGIG (reference sequence). There are 12 residues in the CDR3. CDR3 bases: TGTGCCTGGTCGAATAGGGCAGGAGGCTACACCTTC. It codes for CAWSNRAGGYTF.

This clone appeared a few times. The chain's CDR3 is CSVVKGKETQYF. For the CDR3, the DNA is TGCAGCGTTGTAAAGGGGAAAGAGACCCAGTACTTC. The chain employs TRBV29-1 and TRBJ2-5; tentatively, D is TRBD1 (5 bases). Looked up from germline, CDR1 is SQVTM and CDR2 is ANQGSEA. V was pared by 4 bases and J by 3 bases, with 9 bases between. CDR3 length equals 12 residues.

The J gene is TRBJ2-7, the V gene TRBV25-1, with TRBD1 matching 7 bases. This CDR3 contains 15 residues. Per the germline V gene, CDR1 is MGHDK and CDR2 is SYGVNS. The trim removed 1 base at V and 4 bases at J, leaving 7 bases unmatched. In DNA form, the CDR3 reads TGTGCCAGCAGTGAATTAGACAGGGCTCCATACGAGCAGTACTTC. Translated: CASSELDRAPYEQYF.

The chain is built from TRBV27 and TRBJ1-2; D is ambiguous. This CDR3 region has 14 residues. Trimming shortened V by 3 bases and J by 4 bases, and 12 bases separated the two germline ends. Looked up from germline, CDR1 is MNHEY and CDR2 is SMNVEV (reference sequence). This CDR3 is CASSFGRLSYGYTF. As DNA, the CDR3 is TGTGCCAGCAGTTTCGGACGGCTTTCCTATGGCTACACCTTC.

The V gene is TRBV4-1, the J gene TRBJ2-4, with 7 bases matching TRBD2. The germline CDR1 and CDR2 sequences are MGHRA and YSYEKL. The CDR3 totals 17 residues. Trimming took 1 base from V and 3 from J; bases not matched to a gene: 9. The CDR3 loop is CASSQGRGGRYKNIQYF. CDR3 sequence (DNA): TGCGCCAGCAGCCAAGGGCGGGGAGGGAGGTACAAAAACATTCAGTACTTC.

The gene calls are TRBV28 and TRBJ1-2; perhaps TRBD1 as D (5 bases). CDR3 length: 13 residues. Per germline, CDR1 MDHEN and CDR2 SYDVKM. V was shortened by 8 bases and J by 1 base, with 11 bases between the two germline ends. The CDR3 loop reads CASRPTVNYGYTF. CDR3 coding DNA: TGTGCCAGCCGACCGACAGTTAACTATGGCTACACCTTC.

This clone appeared a single time. J is TRBJ2-1 and V is TRBV5-1; D is perhaps TRBD1 (5 bases). Germline V CDR1 and CDR2: SGHRS, YFSETQ. This CDR3 region has 15 residues. V was cut by 4 bases and J by 0 bases, with 11 bases left in between. The CDR3 DNA sequence: TGCGCCAGCAGCCGACAGAGGAGCTCCTACAATGAGCAGTTCTTC. Translating it yields CASSRQRSSYNEQFF.

The rearrangement links TRBV5-6 to TRBJ1-6; TRBD1 might be the D (6 bases). Trimming took 4 bases from V and 8 from J, leaving 19 bases between them. This CDR3 is 16 amino acids long. Germline V CDR1 and CDR2: SGHDT, YYEEEE. The CDR3 sequence: CASSHLRRAGDSPLHF. In DNA form, the CDR3 reads TGTGCCAGCAGCCACCTTAGGCGAGCAGGGGATTCACCCCTCCACTTT.

This rearrangement joins TRBV4-1 to TRBJ2-5; no definite D call. CDR3 length: 13 amino acids. V was cut by 4 bases and J by 1 base, with 7 bases left in between. Germline CDR1 is MGHRA and CDR2 is YSYEKL. The CDR3 region has the DNA TGCGCCAGCAGCCGGGGAATCCAAGAGACCCAGTACTTC. Translated: CASSRGIQETQYF.

V usage is TRBV29-1 and J usage is TRBJ1-5, with D hard to call. The CDR3 totals 13 residues. Germline V lookup: CDR1 SQVTM, CDR2 ANQGSEA. Trimming took off 3 bases at V and 0 bases at J, with 6 bases between the two ends. The CDR3 DNA is TGCAGCGTTGAGGAGGATAGCAATCAGCCCCAGCATTTT. This codes for CSVEEDSNQPQHF.